Listed below are T cell receptor beta chains from one sample, sequenced in a study of T cell responses to AZD1222 COVID-19 vaccine. Measured with immunoSEQ multiplex PCR; TCRdb has only the in-frame clones, and not every one. There are about 130,000 clones in the sample; just over 85% occur only once, and roughly an eighth lies in the top ten. Sequenced material: peripheral blood, taken on day 0 of AZD1222 vaccination. All receptors derive from an adult in good health. Each CDR3 is given with its conserved first and last residue. Each record gives: CDR3 length, J gene, clone size, D gene, V gene, CDR3 protein, CDR3 DNA. The D gene is left open where the match is weak. Rows may omit the clone size; those that give it use once, few, many or a size class.

13 | TRBJ1-1 | . | . | TRBV6-5 | CASTTPLNTEAFF | TGTGCCAGCACCACCCCACTGAACACTGAAGCTTTCTTT
14 | TRBJ2-5 | . | . | TRBV14 | CASSQGARSETQYF | TGTGCCAGCAGCCAAGGGGCCCGAAGCGAGACCCAGTACTTC
13 | TRBJ1-1 | . | . | TRBV18 | CGGSIAPNTEAFF | TGTGGGGGTTCGATCGCACCGAACACTGAAGCTTTCTTT
13 | TRBJ1-1 | once | . | TRBV29-1 | CSVEDYPKIEAFF | TGCAGCGTTGAAGATTATCCGAAGATTGAAGCTTTCTTT
14 | TRBJ2-4 | . | TRBD1 | TRBV5-1 | CASSITGDKNIQYF | TGCGCCAGCAGCATCACAGGGGACAAAAACATTCAGTACTTC
20 | TRBJ2-1 | . | . | TRBV9 | CASSVVPGPNFEGSYNEQFF | TGTGCCAGCAGCGTAGTTCCCGGACCGAACTTCGAGGGCTCCTACAATGAGCAGTTCTTC
17 | TRBJ2-3 | . | . | TRBV4-1 | CASSQAGGVKVADTQYF | TGCGCCAGCAGCCAAGCCGGAGGGGTAAAGGTGGCAGATACGCAGTATTTT
13 | TRBJ2-7 | . | . | TRBV5-4 | CASRASGSYEQYF | TGTGCCAGCAGGGCGTCGGGCTCCTACGAGCAGTACTTC
14 | TRBJ2-1 | . | TRBD2 | TRBV7-9 | CASSSPALAGEQFF | TGTGCCAGCAGCTCCCCGGCCCTAGCGGGCGAGCAGTTCTTC
19 | TRBJ2-1 | once | . | TRBV19 | CASSIIPGGYGTGYNEQFF | TGTGCCAGTAGCATAATCCCAGGGGGATACGGGACTGGCTACAATGAGCAGTTCTTC
14 | TRBJ2-2 | . | TRBD2 | TRBV6-5 | CASRLRLATGELFF | TGTGCCAGCAGGTTACGACTAGCGACCGGGGAGCTGTTTTTT
11 | TRBJ1-1 | . | . | TRBV28 | CASSFQENGFF | TGTGCCAGCAGTTTTCAGGAGAATGGTTTCTTT
15 | TRBJ2-5 | few | TRBD2 | TRBV9 | CASSVLAGVQETQYF | TGTGCCAGCAGCGTTCTAGCGGGAGTTCAAGAGACCCAGTACTTC
14 | TRBJ2-5 | . | . | TRBV9 | CASSVASTGETQYF | TGTGCCAGCAGCGTAGCCTCGACCGGGGAGACCCAGTACTTC
14 | TRBJ2-2 | . | . | TRBV9 | CASSVEWYTGELFF | TGTGCCAGCAGCGTAGAATGGTACACCGGGGAGCTGTTTTTT
13 | TRBJ2-2 | . | . | TRBV9 | CASSETLTGELFF | TGTGCCAGCAGCGAAACCCTCACCGGGGAGCTGTTTTTT
15 | TRBJ1-5 | . | . | TRBV19 | CASTDIGEGGQPQHF | TGTGCCAGTACCGATATCGGGGAGGGTGGTCAGCCCCAGCATTTT
13 | TRBJ2-7 | . | . | TRBV27 | CASSPYGSHEQYF | TGTGCCAGCAGTCCGTACGGTAGCCACGAGCAGTACTTC
13 | TRBJ1-2 | . | . | TRBV7-9 | CASSPSGGYGYTF | TGTGCCAGCAGCCCCTCCGGCGGGTATGGCTACACCTTC
14 | TRBJ2-3 | . | . | TRBV9 | CASSVEGNRDTQYF | TGTGCCAGCAGCGTAGAAGGAAATCGGGATACGCAGTATTTT
16 | TRBJ2-1 | . | TRBD2 | TRBV15 | CATSRDRTSGSNEQFF | TGTGCCACCAGCAGAGATAGGACTAGCGGAAGCAATGAGCAGTTCTTC
20 | TRBJ1-4 | . | . | TRBV5-1 | CASSSIDRVLKVATNEKLFF | TGCGCCAGCAGCTCTATTGATAGGGTCCTGAAAGTTGCAACTAATGAAAAACTGTTTTTT
15 | TRBJ1-2 | . | . | TRBV5-1 | CASSLDGLGQYGYTF | TGCGCCAGCAGCTTGGACGGTTTAGGACAGTATGGCTACACCTTC
15 | TRBJ1-2 | . | . | TRBV7-9 | CASRTTETNNYGYTF | TGTGCCAGCAGAACCACAGAAACGAATAACTATGGCTACACCTTC
15 | TRBJ2-4 | once | TRBD2 | TRBV7-3 | CASSATGTSANIQYF | TGTGCCAGCAGCGCTACCGGGACTAGCGCTAACATTCAGTACTTC
14 | TRBJ2-1 | . | . | TRBV9 | CASSPRAGWNEQFF | TGTGCCAGCAGCCCCCGGGCGGGGTGGAATGAGCAGTTCTTC
14 | TRBJ1-1 | once | TRBD1 | TRBV19 | CASTLDRMNTEAFF | TGTGCCAGTACCCTGGACAGGATGAACACTGAAGCTTTCTTT
15 | TRBJ2-7 | . | TRBD1 | TRBV11-1 | CASSGRDRTPLEQYF | TGTGCCAGCAGCGGACGGGACAGGACCCCACTAGAGCAGTACTTC
15 | TRBJ2-3 | . | TRBD2 | TRBV7-8 | CASSSAGEGTDTQYF | TGTGCCAGCAGCTCAGCGGGAGAGGGAACAGATACGCAGTATTTT
14 | TRBJ1-1 | . | . | TRBV5-1 | CASSLGEENTEAFF | TGCGCCAGCAGCTTGGGAGAGGAGAACACTGAAGCTTTCTTT
18 | TRBJ2-6 | . | . | TRBV28 | CASSFYPEAYAGANVLTF | TGTGCCAGCAGTTTCTACCCTGAGGCGTACGCTGGGGCCAACGTCCTGACTTTC
16 | TRBJ1-2 | . | . | TRBV19 | CASSTRTSLANYGYTF | TGTGCCAGTAGTACCCGGACTTCCCTAGCTAACTATGGCTACACCTTC
13 | TRBJ1-1 | . | . | TRBV7-9 | CASSLNRVTEAFF | TGTGCCAGCAGCTTAAACAGGGTCACTGAAGCTTTCTTT
14 | TRBJ1-2 | . | TRBD1 | TRBV24-1 | CATSDHDRGAGYTF | TGTGCCACCAGTGATCACGACAGGGGGGCTGGCTACACCTTC
17 | TRBJ2-2 | . | . | TRBV21-1 | CASSKGGQGPNTGELFF | TGTGCCAGCAGCAAAGGGGGTCAGGGGCCCAACACCGGGGAGCTGTTTTTT
16 | TRBJ2-2 | . | TRBD1 | TRBV19 | CASSASGTGPTGELFF | TGTGCCAGTAGTGCTTCCGGGACAGGGCCCACCGGGGAGCTGTTTTTT
13 | TRBJ2-7 | . | . | TRBV6-5 | CASSHGQSYEQYF | TGTGCCAGCAGTCACGGTCAGTCCTACGAGCAGTACTTC
17 | TRBJ2-6 | . | . | TRBV7-3 | CASSLQGAISGANVLTF | TGTGCCAGCAGCTTGCAAGGTGCTATCTCTGGGGCCAACGTCCTGACTTTC
16 | TRBJ1-5 | . | . | TRBV7-9 | CASSLIAGADNQPQHF | TGTGCCAGCAGCTTAATTGCAGGGGCCGACAATCAGCCCCAGCATTTT
14 | TRBJ2-7 | . | . | TRBV5-6 | CASRIDGTGYEQYF | TGTGCCAGCAGAATCGACGGCACCGGCTACGAGCAGTACTTC
15 | TRBJ1-2 | . | . | TRBV28 | CASSLLQGSYYGYTF | TGTGCCAGCAGTTTGTTGCAGGGGTCTTACTATGGCTACACCTTC
15 | TRBJ2-1 | . | TRBD2 | TRBV7-6 | CASSLGASGDNEQFF | TGTGCCAGCAGCTTAGGGGCTAGCGGAGACAATGAGCAGTTCTTC
15 | TRBJ1-6 | . | . | TRBV5-5 | CASSLVGRDISPLHF | TGTGCCAGCAGCTTGGTCGGCAGGGACATTTCACCCCTCCACTTT
13 | TRBJ1-2 | once | . | TRBV7-9 | CASSLEQGYGYTF | TGTGCCAGCAGCTTAGAACAAGGCTATGGCTACACCTTC
11 | TRBJ1-1 | . | TRBD1 | TRBV6-2/TRBV6-3 | CASSLQGKRFF | TGTGCCAGCAGCCTACAGGGGAAGAGATTCTTT
15 | TRBJ2-2 | . | . | TRBV7-9 | CASSLGGIDTGELFF | TGTGCCAGCAGCTTAGGAGGGATCGACACCGGGGAGCTGTTTTTT
15 | TRBJ1-2 | . | . | TRBV9 | CASRRWQGPADGYTF | TGTGCCAGCAGGCGGTGGCAGGGGCCAGCGGATGGCTACACCTTC
15 | TRBJ2-1 | once | TRBD2 | TRBV7-6 | CASSLDPSGYNEQFF | TGTGCCAGCAGCTTAGATCCTAGCGGGTACAATGAGCAGTTCTTC
15 | TRBJ1-5 | . | TRBD1 | TRBV7-9 | CASSFGTGGNQPQHF | TGTGCCAGCAGCTTTGGGACAGGGGGAAATCAGCCCCAGCATTTT
14 | TRBJ2-1 | few | . | TRBV19 | CASSKLVSYNEQFF | TGTGCCAGTAGTAAACTAGTGTCCTACAATGAGCAGTTCTTC
15 | TRBJ2-3 | . | . | TRBV28 | CASSLPGFPTDTQYF | TGTGCCAGCAGTTTGCCGGGATTCCCCACAGATACGCAGTATTTT
13 | TRBJ1-4 | . | . | TRBV16 | CASSQGRNEKLFF | TGTGCCAGCAGCCAAGGCCGAAATGAAAAACTGTTTTTT
15 | TRBJ1-5 | . | . | TRBV9 | CASSPGSGISQPQHF | TGTGCCAGCAGCCCGGGGTCGGGGATTTCTCAGCCCCAGCATTTT